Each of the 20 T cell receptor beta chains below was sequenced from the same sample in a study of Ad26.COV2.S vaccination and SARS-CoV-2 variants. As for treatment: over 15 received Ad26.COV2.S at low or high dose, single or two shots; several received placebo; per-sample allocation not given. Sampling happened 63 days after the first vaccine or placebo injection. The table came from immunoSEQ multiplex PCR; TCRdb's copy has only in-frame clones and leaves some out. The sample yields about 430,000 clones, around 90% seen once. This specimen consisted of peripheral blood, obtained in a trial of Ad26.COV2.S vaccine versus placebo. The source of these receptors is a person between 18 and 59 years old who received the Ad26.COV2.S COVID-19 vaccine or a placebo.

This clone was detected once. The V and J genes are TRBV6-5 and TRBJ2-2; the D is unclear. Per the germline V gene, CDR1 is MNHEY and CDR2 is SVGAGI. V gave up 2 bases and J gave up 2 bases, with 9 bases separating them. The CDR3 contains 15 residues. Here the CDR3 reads CASSYRQINTGELFF. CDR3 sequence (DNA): TGTGCCAGCAGTTACCGGCAGATTAACACCGGGGAGCTGTTTTTT.

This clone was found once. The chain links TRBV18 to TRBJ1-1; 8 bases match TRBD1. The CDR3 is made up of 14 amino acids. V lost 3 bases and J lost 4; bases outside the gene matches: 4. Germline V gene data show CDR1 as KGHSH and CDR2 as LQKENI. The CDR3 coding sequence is TGTGCCAGCTCACCGAACAGGGGGACCACTGAAGCTTTCTTT. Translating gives CASSPNRGTTEAFF.

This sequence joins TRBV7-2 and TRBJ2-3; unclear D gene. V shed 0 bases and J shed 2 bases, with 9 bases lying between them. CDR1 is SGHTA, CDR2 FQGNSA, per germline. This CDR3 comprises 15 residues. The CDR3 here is CASSLALGNTDTQYF. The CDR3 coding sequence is TGTGCCAGCAGCTTAGCATTGGGGAACACAGATACGCAGTATTTT.

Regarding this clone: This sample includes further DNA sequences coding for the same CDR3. CDR3 amino acids: CSARLNTEAFF. The DNA for the CDR3 is TGCAGTGCCAGACTGAACACTGAAGCTTTCTTT. The chain links TRBV20-1 to TRBJ1-1; D remains ambiguous. Trimming shortened V by 6 bases and J by 0 bases, and 5 bases separated the two germline ends. The CDR3 contains 11 residues. CDR1 DFQATT and CDR2 SNEGSKA come from the germline V gene (reference sequence).

DNA of the CDR3: TGTGCCAGCAGCTTGGCTGCGGGAGAGGACACAGATACGCAGTATTTT. Its protein is CASSLAAGEDTDTQYF. The V and J genes are TRBV5-4 and TRBJ2-3, with 7 nucleotides matching TRBD2. Trimming at V came to 0 bases and at J to 2 bases, leaving 6 bases not matched to a gene. The CDR3 runs to 16 residues. The germline V gene encodes CDR1 SGHNT and CDR2 YYREEE (reference sequence). The full variable domain, rest sourced from reference TRBV5-4 and TRBJ2-3, is ETGVTQSPTHLIKTRGQQVTLRCSSQSGHNTVSWYQQALGQGPQFIFQYYREEENGRGNFPPRFSGLQFPNYSSELNVNALELDDSALYLCASSLAAGEDTDTQYFGPGTRLTVL.

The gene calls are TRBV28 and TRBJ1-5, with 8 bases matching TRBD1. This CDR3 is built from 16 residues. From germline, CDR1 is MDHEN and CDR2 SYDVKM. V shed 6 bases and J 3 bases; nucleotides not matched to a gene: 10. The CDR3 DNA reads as TGTGCCAGCAGCCCTCTTGACAGGGGCTTCAATCAGCCCCAGCATTTT. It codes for CASSPLDRGFNQPQHF.

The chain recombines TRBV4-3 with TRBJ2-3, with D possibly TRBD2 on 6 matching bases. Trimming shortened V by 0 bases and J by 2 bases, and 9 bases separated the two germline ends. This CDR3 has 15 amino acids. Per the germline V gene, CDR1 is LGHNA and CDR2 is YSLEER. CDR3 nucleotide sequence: TGCGCCAGCAGCCAAGATATACTAGCCACAGATACGCAGTATTTT. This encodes CASSQDILATDTQYF.

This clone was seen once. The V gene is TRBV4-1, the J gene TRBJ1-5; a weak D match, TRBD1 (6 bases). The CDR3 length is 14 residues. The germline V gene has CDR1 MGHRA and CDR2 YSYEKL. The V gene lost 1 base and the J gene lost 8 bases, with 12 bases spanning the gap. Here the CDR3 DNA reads TGCGCCAGCAGCCAAGGACAGGACGTGGAGCCCCAGCATTTT. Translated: CASSQGQDVEPQHF.

The CDR3 coding sequence is TGTGCCAGCATCCCGGGATACAACACCGGGGAGCTGTTTTTT. Translated: CASIPGYNTGELFF. The rearrangement joins TRBV6-5 to TRBJ2-2; weak D call: TRBD2 (5 bases). This CDR3 is 14 amino acids long. Germline values: CDR1 MNHEY, CDR2 SVGAGI. V lost 7 bases and J 2 bases, leaving 11 bases between the germline ends.

The DNA for the CDR3 is TGTGCCAGCAGCGTACAGGGGACCTATAATTCACCCCTCCACTTT. Its translation is CASSVQGTYNSPLHF. V gene TRBV7-9 combines with J gene TRBJ1-6, with 7 positions matching TRBD1. The junction had 3 bases not matched to a gene; V was cut back by 5 bases and J by 2 bases. The length of the CDR3 is 15 residues. Germline assignment: CDR1 SEHNR and CDR2 FQNEAQ (reference sequence).

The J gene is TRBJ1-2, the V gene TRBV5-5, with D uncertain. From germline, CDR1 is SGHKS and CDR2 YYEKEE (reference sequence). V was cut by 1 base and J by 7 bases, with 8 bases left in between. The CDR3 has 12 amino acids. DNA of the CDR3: TGTGCCAGCAGCTTGTCAATTGGTGGCTACACCTTC. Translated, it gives CASSLSIGGYTF.

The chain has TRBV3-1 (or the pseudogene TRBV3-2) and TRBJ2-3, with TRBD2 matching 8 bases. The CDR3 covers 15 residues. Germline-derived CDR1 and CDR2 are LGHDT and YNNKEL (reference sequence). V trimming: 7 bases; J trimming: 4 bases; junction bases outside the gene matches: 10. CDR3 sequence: CASNSGGRTSDTQYF. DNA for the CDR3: TGTGCCAGCAACTCGGGGGGGAGAACCTCAGATACGCAGTATTTT.

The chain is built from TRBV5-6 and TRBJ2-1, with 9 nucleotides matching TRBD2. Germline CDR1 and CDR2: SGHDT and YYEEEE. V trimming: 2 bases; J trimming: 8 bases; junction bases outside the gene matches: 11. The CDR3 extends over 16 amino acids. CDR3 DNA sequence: TGTGCCAGCAGCTTCCTAGCGGGATCAAGGGTCGATGAGCAGTTCTTC. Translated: CASSFLAGSRVDEQFF.

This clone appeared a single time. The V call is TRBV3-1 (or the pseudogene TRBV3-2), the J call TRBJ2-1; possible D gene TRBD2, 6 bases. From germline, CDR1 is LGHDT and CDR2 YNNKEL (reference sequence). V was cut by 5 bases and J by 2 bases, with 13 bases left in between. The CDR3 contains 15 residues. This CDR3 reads CASSSTSLTYNEQFF. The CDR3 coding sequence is TGTGCCAGCAGCTCAACTAGCCTAACCTACAATGAGCAGTTCTTC.

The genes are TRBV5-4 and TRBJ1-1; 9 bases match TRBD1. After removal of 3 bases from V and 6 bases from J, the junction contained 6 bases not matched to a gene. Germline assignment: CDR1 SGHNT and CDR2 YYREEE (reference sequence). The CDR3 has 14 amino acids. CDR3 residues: CASSWGQGEAEAFF. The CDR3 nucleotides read TGTGCCAGCAGCTGGGGACAGGGAGAAGCTGAAGCTTTCTTT. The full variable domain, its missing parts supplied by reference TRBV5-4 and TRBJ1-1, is ETGVTQSPTHLIKTRGQQVTLRCSSQSGHNTVSWYQQALGQGPQFIFQYYREEENGRGNFPPRFSGLQFPNYSSELNVNALELDDSALYLCASSWGQGEAEAFFGQGTRLTVV.

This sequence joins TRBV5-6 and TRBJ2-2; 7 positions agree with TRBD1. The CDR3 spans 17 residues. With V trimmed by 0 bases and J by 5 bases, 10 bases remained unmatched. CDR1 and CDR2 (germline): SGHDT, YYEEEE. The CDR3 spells CASSLEVWGQKTGELFF. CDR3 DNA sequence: TGTGCCAGCAGCTTGGAGGTTTGGGGACAGAAAACCGGGGAGCTGTTTTTT.

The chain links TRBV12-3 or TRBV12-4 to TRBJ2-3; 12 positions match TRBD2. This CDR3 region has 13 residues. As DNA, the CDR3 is TGTTCCTGTACCCTAGCGGGAGGGCTCGGGCAGTATTTT. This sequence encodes CSCTLAGGLGQYF.

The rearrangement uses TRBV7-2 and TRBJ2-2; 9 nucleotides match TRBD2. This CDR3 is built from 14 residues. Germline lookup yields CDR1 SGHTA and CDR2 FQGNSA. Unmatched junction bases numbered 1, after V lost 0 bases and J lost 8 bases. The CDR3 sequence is CASSLASGSGELFF. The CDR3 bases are TGTGCCAGCAGCTTAGCTAGCGGGAGTGGGGAGCTGTTTTTT.

CDR3 in amino acids: CASSLAGLASTETQYF. CDR3 nucleotide sequence: TGTGCCAGCAGCTTAGCTGGACTAGCGTCTACAGAGACCCAGTACTTC. The rearrangement links TRBV11-1 to TRBJ2-5, with 9 bases matching TRBD2. The CDR3 totals 16 residues. In germline, CDR1 is SGHAT, CDR2 FQDESV (reference sequence). With 0 bases clipped from V and 4 bases from J, the junction kept 6 bases outside the gene matches.

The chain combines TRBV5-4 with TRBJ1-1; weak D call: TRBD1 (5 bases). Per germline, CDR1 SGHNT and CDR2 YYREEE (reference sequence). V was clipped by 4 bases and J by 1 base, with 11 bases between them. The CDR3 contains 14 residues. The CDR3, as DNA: TGTGCCAGCAGCGTAGGGACCGCGAACACTGAAGCTTTCTTT. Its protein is CASSVGTANTEAFF.